This T cell receptor (beta chain) was obtained from a study of T cell repertoires in cytomegalovirus infection (dated by TCRdb to the late 2010s). Regarding the study in general: Donor HLA type was relevant to the analysis, because carriage of CMV infection together with the matching HLA type was indicated by public TCR beta signatures. On the study overall, not on this receptor specifically: The ex vivo response was dominated by HLA-C-restricted CMV-specific TCR beta clonotypes, which also provided the single most frequent clonotype in two of eight donors. Cumulative frequency of public TCR beta family members discriminated carriers of CMV infection plus the relevant HLA type in this cohort and an independent approximately 340-donor cohort.

Data came from an Illumina HiSeq 1500. The public sequencing data were trimmed at Q25 with fastp and processed into clonotypes with MiXCR by TCRdb, which kept only in-frame beta chains. A single entry per CDR3 protein holds the most common genes and DNA from its merged rows. The table for this sample lists about 260,000 distinct CDR3 sequences; less than 9.5% of them were counted only once. About 15% of the sample is taken by the ten largest. The junction shows trimming of 2 bases on V and 7 bases on J, plus 6 bases between the germline ends. CDR1 and CDR2, per the germline V gene, are SGHTA and FQGTGA. The CDR3 runs 12 residues from the cysteine to the phenylalanine. Just the 36-base CDR3 DNA is kept, in frame starting at base 1. Points on this clonotype: It lacks a known antigen. A much larger clone is a single base away; this may be a read error.

Recombination connected TRBV7-3 to TRBJ2-1; no D gene is confidently identified. This sequence was found in a human donor in good health (CMV status not recorded). Some clones in this sample may be carry-over from other donors' samples. Source material: PBMCs. The CDR3 region: CASSLQANEQFF. The nucleotides read TGTGCCAGCAGCTTACAGGCGAATGAGCAGTTCTTC.